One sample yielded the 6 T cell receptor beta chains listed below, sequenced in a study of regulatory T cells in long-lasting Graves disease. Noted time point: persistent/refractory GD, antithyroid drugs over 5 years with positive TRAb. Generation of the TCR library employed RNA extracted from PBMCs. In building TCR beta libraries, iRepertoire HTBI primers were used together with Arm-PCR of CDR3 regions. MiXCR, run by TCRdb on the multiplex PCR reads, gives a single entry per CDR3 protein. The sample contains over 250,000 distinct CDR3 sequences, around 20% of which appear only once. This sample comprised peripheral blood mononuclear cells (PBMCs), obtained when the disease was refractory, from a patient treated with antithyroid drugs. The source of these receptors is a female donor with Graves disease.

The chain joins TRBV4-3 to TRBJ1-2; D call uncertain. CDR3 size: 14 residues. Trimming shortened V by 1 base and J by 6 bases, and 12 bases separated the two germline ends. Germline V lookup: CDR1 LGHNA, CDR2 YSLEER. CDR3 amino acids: CASSQVGGRDGYTF. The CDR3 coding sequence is TGCGCCAGCAGCCAAGTGGGAGGGAGGGATGGCTACACCTTC.

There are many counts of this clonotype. The CDR3 sequence is CASSLVRRDSAYEQYF. As DNA, the CDR3 is TGTGCCAGCAGTTTAGTGCGACGGGACTCGGCCTACGAGCAGTACTTC. This chain uses TRBV28 with TRBJ2-7; D is perhaps TRBD2 (6 bases). The CDR3 runs 16 residues. V lost 2 bases to trimming and J lost 2 bases, with 16 bases between them. Germline CDR1 and CDR2: MDHEN and SYDVKM.

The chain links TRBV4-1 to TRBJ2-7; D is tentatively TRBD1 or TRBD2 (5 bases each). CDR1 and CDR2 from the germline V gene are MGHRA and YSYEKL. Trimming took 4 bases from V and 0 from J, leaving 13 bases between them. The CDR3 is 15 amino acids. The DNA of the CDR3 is TGCGCCAGCAGCCGAGGGGCCCTGAGCTCCTACGAGCAGTACTTC. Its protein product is CASSRGALSSYEQYF.

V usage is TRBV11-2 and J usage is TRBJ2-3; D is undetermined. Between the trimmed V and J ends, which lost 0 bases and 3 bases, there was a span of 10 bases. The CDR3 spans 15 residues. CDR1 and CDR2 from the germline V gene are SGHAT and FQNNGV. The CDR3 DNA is TGTGCCAGCAGCTTAGATCCTCGGCGTACAGATACGCAGTATTTT. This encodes CASSLDPRRTDTQYF.

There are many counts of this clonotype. Here the CDR3 reads CASSIPGDRGGSSYEQYF. In nucleotides, the CDR3 is TGTGCCAGTAGTATCCCGGGAGACAGGGGCGGGAGCTCCTACGAGCAGTACTTC. The rearrangement joins TRBV19 to TRBJ2-7; weak D call: TRBD1 (8 bases). Germline CDR1 is LNHDA and CDR2 is SQIVND (reference sequence). The V and J ends lost 3 bases and 0 bases respectively, with 21 bases between them. This CDR3 has 18 amino acids.

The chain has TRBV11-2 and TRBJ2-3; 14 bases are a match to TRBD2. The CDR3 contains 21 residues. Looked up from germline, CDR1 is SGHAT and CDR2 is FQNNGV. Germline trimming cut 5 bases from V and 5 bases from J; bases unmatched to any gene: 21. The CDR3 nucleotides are TGTGCCAGCAGCGCGCGCCTAACCGGGACTAGCGGGAGCGCTGGAGGAGATACGCAGTATTTT. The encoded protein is CASSARLTGTSGSAGGDTQYF.